This TCR beta chain stems from a study of blood T cell repertoires in COVID-19. The CDR3 loop spans 18 amino acids. Trimming cost V 4 bases and J 0 bases; bases outside gene matches: 6. Per the germline V gene, CDR1 is SGDLS and CDR2 is YYNGEE. Method: immunoSEQ multiplex PCR; TCRdb's copy keeps in-frame clones and lacks some. Here the sample spans approximately 260,000 clones, about 86% being singletons. The chain has TRBV9 and TRBJ2-2, with 13 bases fitting TRBD2. Input material: PBMCs or T cells enriched from blood (not recorded which). The receptor comes from a middle-aged woman with acute COVID-19. CDR3 bases: TGTGCCAGCAGCCAGGGACTAGCGGGGCACTCGAACACCGGGGAGCTGTTTTTT. Translation gives CASSQGLAGHSNTGELFF.